Each of the 6 T cell receptor beta chains below was sequenced from the same sample in a study of T cells in women clearing cervical HPV infection. The data were produced by immunoSEQ multiplex PCR, yet TCRdb's version contains in-frame clones alone and is incomplete. The table lists 25,000 to 35,000 clones. Sequenced input: blood buffy coat. These receptors were collected from a woman aged 18 to 69 with a cervical HPV16 infection that either progressed to CIN3+ or cleared (not recorded which).

In regard to this clone: Sequencing ends 3 residues short of the CDR3 end; the germline J gene provides the rest. The rearrangement joins TRBV20-1 to TRBJ2-5, with D tentatively TRBD2 (7 bases). Germline CDR1 reads DFQATT; CDR2 reads SNEGSKA (reference sequence). This CDR3 has 11 amino acids. The V and J ends lost 4 bases and 6 bases respectively, with 9 bases between them. CDR3 DNA, as far as it was read: TGCAGTGCTATCGGGGGGCAGACC. This translates into CSAIGGQT. The CDR3, in full, reads CSAIGGQTQYF.

Comment on this clone: The observed sequence ends 3 residues before the CDR3 terminus, with the missing tail filled in from the germline J gene. The genes are TRBV6-2 or TRBV6-3 and TRBJ2-3, with TRBD2 matching over 10 bases. This CDR3 is built from 14 residues. The germline gives CDR1 MNHEY, CDR2 SVGEGT. The junction had 1 base not matched to a gene; V was cut back by 5 bases and J by 2 bases. The sequenced part of the CDR3 DNA is TGTGCCAGCAGTAGCGGGGGGGCCACAGATACG. Translation: CASSSGGATDT. The full-length CDR3 reads as CASSSGGATDTQYF.

Comment on this clone: Sequencing ends 3 residues short of the CDR3 end; the germline J gene provides the rest. The V gene is TRBV30, the J gene TRBJ2-4, with TRBD1 identical over 9 bases. The CDR3 totals 14 residues. J lost 6 bases, V lost 2 bases, and 5 bases had no gene match. The germline V gene has CDR1 GTSNPN and CDR2 SVGIG (reference sequence). The part of the CDR3 DNA that was read is TGTGCCTGGAGTACAGGGGGCTCACCAAACATT. Protein product: CAWSTGGSPNI. The CDR3 reads in full as CAWSTGGSPNIQYF.

Notes on this clone: The CDR3 end lies 3 residues beyond the end of the read and is filled in from the germline J gene. The chain links TRBV7-3 to TRBJ2-1; TRBD2 agrees at 9 bases. V shed 4 bases, J shed 5 bases, and the junction held 6 bases outside the gene matches. CDR3 size: 15 residues. Germline CDR1 reads SGHTA; CDR2 reads FQGTGA. The CDR3 bases that were read are TGTGCCAGCAGCTCGCTAGCGGGATTTCACAATGAG. Translated: CASSSLAGFHNE. The full-length CDR3 reads as CASSSLAGFHNEQFF.

In the case of this clone: Read sequence stops 3 residues before the CDR3 end, and the germline J gene provides the missing end. This chain connects TRBV7-6 to TRBJ1-4, with a tentative D call TRBD1 (6 bases). CDR1 and CDR2 (germline): SGHVS, FNYEAQ. The CDR3 runs to 14 residues. Trimming cost V 2 bases and J 7 bases, with 11 bases left between them. CDR3 residues: CASSLIQGSEKLFF. Incomplete CDR3 DNA: TGTGCCAGCAGCTTAATACAGGGCTCTGAAAAA.

In regard to this clone: The CDR3 end lies 3 residues beyond the end of the read and is filled in from the germline J gene. The chain has TRBV29-1 and TRBJ2-3; 8 bases line up with TRBD2. The trim removed 0 bases at V and 2 bases at J, leaving 7 bases unmatched. Germline CDR1 SQVTM, CDR2 ANQGSEA. This CDR3 contains 16 residues. The covered CDR3 bases are TGCAGCGTTGAAGACCCCTGGCGGGGGGCCACAGATACG. Encoded protein: CSVEDPWRGATDT. The complete CDR3 sequence is CSVEDPWRGATDTQYF.